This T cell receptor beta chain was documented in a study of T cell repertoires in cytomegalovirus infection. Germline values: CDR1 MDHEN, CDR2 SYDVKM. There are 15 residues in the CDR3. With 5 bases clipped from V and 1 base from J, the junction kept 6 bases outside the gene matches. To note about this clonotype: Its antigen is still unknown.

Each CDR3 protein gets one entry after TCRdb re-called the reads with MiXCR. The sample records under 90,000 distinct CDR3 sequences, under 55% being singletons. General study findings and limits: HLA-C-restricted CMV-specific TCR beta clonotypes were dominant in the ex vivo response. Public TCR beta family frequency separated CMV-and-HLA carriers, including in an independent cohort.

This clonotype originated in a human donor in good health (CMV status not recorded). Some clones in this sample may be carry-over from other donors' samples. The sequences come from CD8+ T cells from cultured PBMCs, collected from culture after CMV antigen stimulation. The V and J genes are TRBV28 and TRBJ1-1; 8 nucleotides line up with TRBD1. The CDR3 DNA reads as TGTGCCAGCAGTCGGGACAGGCTCGAGAACACTGAAGCTTTCTTT. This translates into CASSRDRLENTEAFF.